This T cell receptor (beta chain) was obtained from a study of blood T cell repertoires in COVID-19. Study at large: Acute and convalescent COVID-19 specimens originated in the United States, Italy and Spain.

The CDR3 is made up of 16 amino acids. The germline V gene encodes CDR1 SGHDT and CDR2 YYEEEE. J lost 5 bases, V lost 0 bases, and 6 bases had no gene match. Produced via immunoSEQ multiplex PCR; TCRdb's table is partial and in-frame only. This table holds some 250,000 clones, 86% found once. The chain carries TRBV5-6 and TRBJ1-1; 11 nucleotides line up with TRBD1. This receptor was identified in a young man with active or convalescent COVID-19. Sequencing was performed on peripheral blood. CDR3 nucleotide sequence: TGTGCCAGCAGCTTGGTAGGACAGGGGGCGGATACTGAAGCTTTCTTT. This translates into CASSLVGQGADTEAFF.